This TCR beta chain was identified during a study of T cell clonality in common variable immunodeficiency. The CDR3 is 15 amino acids. V lost 1 base and J lost 8; bases outside the gene matches: 5. Germline assignment: CDR1 DFQATT and CDR2 SNEGSKA (reference sequence). In this sample, this clone turned up many times. The CDR3 end is not reached by the read, which stops 3 residues before it; the germline J gene fills it in. The repertoire was sequenced with immunoSEQ multiplex PCR; TCRdb's copy has only in-frame clones and lacks some. The sample counts under 50,000 clones, none seen once; the ten largest own about 0.68%.

The sequence was obtained from a person aged 18 to 75 in good health. The specimen sequenced was peripheral blood mononuclear cells. The J gene is TRBJ2-1, the V gene TRBV20-1, with 13 bases fitting TRBD2. Incomplete CDR3 DNA: TGCAGTGCTAGAGGCACTAGCGGGAGGGCCGATGAG. Its translation: CSARGTSGRADE. The entire CDR3 protein is CSARGTSGRADEQFF.